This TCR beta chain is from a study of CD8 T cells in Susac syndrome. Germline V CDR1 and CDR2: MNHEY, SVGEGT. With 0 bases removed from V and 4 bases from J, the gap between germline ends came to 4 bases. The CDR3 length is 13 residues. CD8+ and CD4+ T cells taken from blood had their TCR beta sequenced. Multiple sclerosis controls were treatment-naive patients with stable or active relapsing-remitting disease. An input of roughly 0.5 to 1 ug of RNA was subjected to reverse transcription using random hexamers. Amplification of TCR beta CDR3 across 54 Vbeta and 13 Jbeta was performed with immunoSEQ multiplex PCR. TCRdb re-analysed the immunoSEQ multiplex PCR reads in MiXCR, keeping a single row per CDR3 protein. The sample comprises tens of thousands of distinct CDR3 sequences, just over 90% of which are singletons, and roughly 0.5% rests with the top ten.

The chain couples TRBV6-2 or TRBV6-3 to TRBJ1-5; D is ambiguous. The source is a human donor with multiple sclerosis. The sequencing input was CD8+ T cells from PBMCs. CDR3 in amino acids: CASSYSENQPQHF. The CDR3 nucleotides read TGTGCCAGCAGTTACTCGGAAAATCAGCCCCAGCATTTT.